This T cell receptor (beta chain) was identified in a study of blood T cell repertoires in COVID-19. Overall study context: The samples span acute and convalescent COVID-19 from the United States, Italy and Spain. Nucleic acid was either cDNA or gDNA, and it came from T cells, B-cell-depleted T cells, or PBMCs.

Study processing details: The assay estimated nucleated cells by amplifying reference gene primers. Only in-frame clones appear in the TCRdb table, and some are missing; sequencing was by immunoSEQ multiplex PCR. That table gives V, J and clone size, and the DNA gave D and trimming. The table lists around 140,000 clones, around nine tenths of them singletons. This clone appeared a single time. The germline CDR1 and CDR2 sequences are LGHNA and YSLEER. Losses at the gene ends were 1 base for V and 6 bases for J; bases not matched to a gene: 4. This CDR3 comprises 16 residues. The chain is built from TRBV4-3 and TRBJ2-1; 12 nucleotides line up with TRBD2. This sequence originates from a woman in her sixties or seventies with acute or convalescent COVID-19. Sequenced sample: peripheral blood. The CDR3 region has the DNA TGCGCCAGCAGCCAAGGGACTAGCGGGGTTAGCAATGAGCAGTTCTTC. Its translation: CASSQGTSGVSNEQFF.